This is a list of T cell receptor beta chains from one sample in a study of cytomegalovirus exposure and HLA in healthy donors. Assay: immunoSEQ multiplex PCR; the TCRdb copy retains only in-frame clones and omits some. The sample records under 90,000 clones, about three quarters being singletons. Sequenced material: PBMCs. The receptors derive from a man aged 45-60 years in good health and CMV-seropositive. CDR3s include the opening cysteine and the closing phenylalanine or tryptophan. The D gene is left open where the match is weak. Some rows mark clone size as missing; the rest say once, few, many or name a class of expanded clone.

j_call d_call v_call clone_size cdr3_nt cdr3_aa
TRBJ1-1 NA TRBV13 NA TGTGCCAGCAGCGTCAATCGGGGGGACACTGAAGCTTTCTTT CASSVNRGDTEAFF
TRBJ2-1 NA TRBV7-9 once TGTGCCAGCAGCTTAGCGAAGTGGACTGGGTCTAGCTCCTACAATGAGCAGTTCTTC CASSLAKWTGSSSYNEQFF
TRBJ2-1 TRBD2 TRBV7-9 NA TGTGCCAGCAGCTTAATCTCCGCACTAGCGGGAAGGTTTAATGAGCAGTTCTTC CASSLISALAGRFNEQFF
TRBJ2-5 TRBD2 TRBV5-4 few TGTGCCAGCAGCTTGGCACACGCTAGCGGGGAAGAGACCCAGTACTTC CASSLAHASGEETQYF
TRBJ2-1 TRBD1 TRBV18 NA TGTGCCAGCTCACCTTGGACAGGGGGGAATGAGCAGTTCTTC CASSPWTGGNEQFF
TRBJ2-7 TRBD1 TRBV6-5 NA TGTGCCAGCCGCCCGACAGGGTACGAGCAGTACTTC CASRPTGYEQYF
TRBJ2-5 NA TRBV18 once TGTGCCAGCTCCGCCCGAGGCGGAGAGACCCAGTACTTC CASSARGGETQYF
TRBJ1-1 NA TRBV4-1 NA TGCGCCAGCAGCCAAGATCGGCAGGGAGGTAGGGCTTTCTTT CASSQDRQGGRAFF
TRBJ2-1 TRBD2 TRBV9 NA TGTGCCAGCAGCGCGACTAGCGGGAGAACGGATGAGCAGTTCTTC CASSATSGRTDEQFF
TRBJ2-1 TRBD1 TRBV18 once TGTGCCAGCTCACCCCCCGGGACAGGGGGAGGTGAGCAGTTCTTC CASSPPGTGGGEQFF